This T cell receptor (beta chain) was found in a study of blood T cell repertoires in COVID-19. This CDR3 contains 12 residues. V was trimmed by 5 bases and J by 8 bases, leaving 9 bases between them. The assay was immunoSEQ multiplex PCR, and TCRdb's table has in-frame clones only and misses some. The table has roughly 160,000 clones, 65% to 85% seen once; the top ten hold roughly a fifth. The receptor's source is a woman in her seventies who had recovered from COVID-19. Material: peripheral blood. The rearrangement uses TRBV12-3 or TRBV12-4 and TRBJ2-2; a possible D gene is TRBD1 (6 bases). CDR3: CASSHDRGELFF. CDR3 bases: TGTGCCAGCAGTCACGACAGGGGGGAGCTGTTTTTT.